One and the same sample provided the 31 T cell receptor beta chains below, sequenced in a study of blood T cell repertoires in COVID-19. Clones were read by immunoSEQ multiplex PCR, and TCRdb kept only the in-frame ones, dropping some. This sample carries 90,000 to 110,000 clones, 65% to 80% of them seen once, and the ten largest clones take 15% to 20%. Sequencing used peripheral blood. The receptors were gathered from a woman between 65 and 79 years old with acute or convalescent COVID-19.

This sequence joins TRBV28 and TRBJ1-3, with D perhaps TRBD1 (6 bases). The CDR3 extends over 14 amino acids. Germline CDR1 is MDHEN and CDR2 is SYDVKM. The V gene lost 2 bases and the J gene lost 4 bases, with 9 bases spanning the gap. CDR3 in amino acids: CASSLAGAGNTIYF. CDR3 nucleotide sequence: TGTGCCAGCAGTTTAGCAGGGGCAGGAAACACCATATATTTT.

J is TRBJ2-3 and V is TRBV11-2, with D perhaps TRBD2 (5 bases). Germline-derived CDR1 and CDR2 are SGHAT and FQNNGV. The CDR3 is 15 residues long. V was pared by 5 bases and J by 4 bases, with 16 bases between. The CDR3 DNA sequence: TGTGCCAGCAGCCCAGCTGGGAAGGAGGCAGATACGCAGTATTTT. This sequence encodes CASSPAGKEADTQYF.

The chain is built from TRBV5-1 and TRBJ1-2; 8 bases match TRBD1. V trimming: 6 bases; J trimming: 2 bases; junction bases outside the gene matches: 9. The CDR3 is 15 residues long. From germline, CDR1 is SGHRS and CDR2 YFSETQ. The CDR3 DNA reads TGCGCCAGCACCGAGGACAGGGTAGGCAACTATGGCTACACCTTC. Encoded protein: CASTEDRVGNYGYTF.

Notes on this clone: Its ends do not fully match the called genes, so a read error is possible. The chain carries TRBV30 and TRBJ1-2, with 8 bases that match TRBD1. Germline V gives CDR1 GTSNPN, CDR2 SVGIG (reference sequence). The CDR3 runs 13 residues. CDR3 bases: TGTGCCCGGAGCCACAGGGGGAGGAATGGCTACACCTTC. It translates to CARSHRGRNGYTF.

V gene TRBV19 combines with J gene TRBJ1-1, with 9 nucleotides matching TRBD1. This CDR3 is built from 16 residues. The ends lost 6 bases at V and 0 bases at J; junction bases unmatched: 8. Germline-derived CDR1 and CDR2 are LNHDA and SQIVND (reference sequence). CDR3 loop: CASRVDRGAMNTEAFF. CDR3 nucleotides: TGTGCCAGTAGGGTTGACAGGGGGGCGATGAACACTGAAGCTTTCTTT. Full variable domain (rest looked up from reference TRBV19 and TRBJ1-1): DGGITQSPKYLFRKEGQNVTLSCEQNLNHDAMYWYRQDPGQGLRLIYYSQIVNDFQKGDIAEGYSVSREKKESFPLTVTSAQKNPTAFYLCASRVDRGAMNTEAFFGQGTRLTVV.

The chain combines TRBV6-5 with TRBJ1-2; the D is unclear. Germline CDR1 MNHEY, CDR2 SVGAGI. The length of the CDR3 is 15 residues. V dropped 0 bases and J dropped 5 bases, with 13 bases sitting between them. CDR3 DNA: TGTGCCAGCAGTTACTCGGACTCCTTGGGGTATGGCTACACCTTC. Protein product: CASSYSDSLGYGYTF.

V usage is TRBV2 and J usage is TRBJ1-4; 8 positions agree with TRBD1. Germline lookup yields CDR1 SNHLY and CDR2 FYNNEI. This CDR3 region has 15 residues. The ends lost 2 bases at V and 3 bases at J; junction bases unmatched: 2. The CDR3 is CASSELTGANEKLFF. In DNA, the CDR3 is TGTGCCAGCAGTGAATTGACAGGGGCTAATGAAAAACTGTTTTTT.

This clone has just a few counts. This chain uses TRBV14 with TRBJ2-2; 10 positions agree with TRBD1. The germline CDR1 and CDR2 sequences are SGHDN and FVKESK. This CDR3 has 15 amino acids. Trimming removed 5 bases from V and 6 bases from J; junction bases left unmatched: 6. The CDR3 region is CASSNRGQGSGELFF. DNA of the CDR3: TGTGCCAGCAGCAACCGGGGACAGGGGTCCGGGGAGCTGTTTTTT.

In its sample, this clone was seen many times. This chain joins TRBV5-6 and TRBJ1-4; D call uncertain. This CDR3 has 14 residues. In germline, CDR1 is SGHDT, CDR2 YYEEEE. V lost 3 bases and J lost 4, with 10 bases in between. This CDR3 reads CASSYISINEKLFF. The DNA of the CDR3 is TGTGCCAGCAGCTACATTTCGATTAATGAAAAACTGTTTTTT.

V usage is TRBV5-4 and J usage is TRBJ2-7, with TRBD1 identical over 7 bases. Germline CDR1 and CDR2: SGHNT and YYREEE (reference sequence). The CDR3 runs 15 residues. With 3 bases clipped from V and 3 bases from J, the junction kept 9 bases outside the gene matches. The CDR3 here is CASSSVWGTDYEQYF. CDR3 DNA sequence: TGTGCCAGCAGCTCCGTTTGGGGGACAGACTACGAGCAGTACTTC.

The gene calls are TRBV5-1 and TRBJ1-1; 12 bases line up with TRBD1. The CDR3 loop spans 16 amino acids. With V trimmed by 4 bases and J by 5 bases, 9 bases remained unmatched. The germline V gene encodes CDR1 SGHRS and CDR2 YFSETQ. The CDR3 DNA reads as TGCGCCAGCAGCACCGGGACAGGGGGCAGTGAAACTGAAGCTTTCTTT. Residues: CASSTGTGGSETEAFF.

The J gene is TRBJ2-1, the V gene TRBV24-1, with D possibly being TRBD1 (5 bases). CDR3 length: 14 residues. Germline V gene sequence: CDR1 KGHDR, CDR2 SFDVKD. Trimming shortened V by 6 bases and J by 0 bases, and 8 bases separated the two germline ends. CDR3 nucleotides: TGTGCCACCAGTCCAGGGAACTCCTACAATGAGCAGTTCTTC. It encodes CATSPGNSYNEQFF.

CDR3 DNA sequence: TGTGCCAGCAGATACACAGGGGGAATAGCCCAGTACTTC. Translation: CASRYTGGIAQYF. V and J are TRBV27 and TRBJ2-5; 8 bases map to TRBD1. There are 13 residues in the CDR3. Germline V gene sequence: CDR1 MNHEY, CDR2 SMNVEV (reference sequence). Germline trimming cut 6 bases from V and 9 bases from J; bases unmatched to any gene: 9.

The CDR3 DNA follows: TGTGCCAGCAGCTTGGAGGGGGGGCGAGCAGATACGCAGTATTTT. The encoded protein is CASSLEGGRADTQYF. This chain joins TRBV7-2 and TRBJ2-3, with TRBD2 as a possible D gene (7 bases). The germline V gene has CDR1 SGHTA and CDR2 FQGNSA. The CDR3 totals 15 residues. V was pared by 3 bases and J by 4 bases, with 14 bases between.

The chain recombines TRBV28 with TRBJ1-1; 7 nucleotides match TRBD1. This CDR3 spans 15 amino acids. V dropped 3 bases and J dropped 1; count of bases not matched to a gene: 5. CDR1 is MDHEN and CDR2 is SYDVKM in the germline V gene. The CDR3, as DNA: TGTGCCAGCAGTTTCAAGGACAGGCCGAACACTGAAGCTTTCTTT. It is translated as CASSFKDRPNTEAFF.

This clone was observed a few times. The chain combines TRBV7-2 with TRBJ2-1, with TRBD2 as a possible D gene (5 bases). The CDR3 covers 13 residues. V lost 6 bases and J lost 0, with 6 bases in between. CDR1 and CDR2 from the germline V gene are SGHTA and FQGNSA. The CDR3 reads CASRGSSYNEQFF. The CDR3 DNA is TGTGCCAGCAGGGGGAGCTCCTACAATGAGCAGTTCTTC.

This clone was seen repeatedly, ten times or more. The chain employs TRBV30 and TRBJ1-2; no firm D call. Germline V gene data show CDR1 as GTSNPN and CDR2 as SVGIG (reference sequence). V lost 1 base, J lost 8 bases, and 17 bases lay in between. The CDR3 spans 14 residues. This CDR3 is CAWSAPGPGMGYTF. The CDR3 coding sequence is TGTGCCTGGAGTGCGCCGGGTCCTGGTATGGGCTACACCTTC.

The V and J genes are TRBV3-1 (or the pseudogene TRBV3-2) and TRBJ2-3, with TRBD1 matching 7 bases. The CDR3 totals 15 residues. Germline V gives CDR1 LGHDT, CDR2 YNNKEL (reference sequence). V lost 2 bases and J lost 3; bases outside the gene matches: 5. The CDR3 DNA follows: TGTGCCAGCAGCCAAAGGGACAGAGAAACAGATACGCAGTATTTT. It specifies CASSQRDRETDTQYF.

The rearrangement links TRBV5-1 to TRBJ1-2; the match to TRBD1 covers 10 bases. This CDR3 is 17 amino acids long. CDR1 is SGHRS and CDR2 is YFSETQ in the germline V gene. With 5 bases clipped from V and 7 bases from J, the junction kept 17 bases outside the gene matches. Here the CDR3 reads CASSSTGTGAQLGGYTF. The CDR3 bases are TGCGCCAGCAGTTCTACCGGGACAGGGGCGCAATTGGGTGGCTACACCTTC.

The CDR3 nucleotides are TGTGCCAGCAGCTTTCATGCAGATACGCAGTATTTT. This codes for CASSFHADTQYF. The chain recombines TRBV7-2 with TRBJ2-3; D is unresolved. Trimming stripped 3 bases from V and 4 bases from J, with 5 bases between. The length of the CDR3 is 12 residues. CDR1 is SGHTA, CDR2 FQGNSA, per germline. Together with reference TRBV7-2 and TRBJ2-3, the CDR3 gives the full variable domain: GAGVSQSPSNKVTEKGKDVELRCDPISGHTALYWYRQSLGQGLEFLIYFQGNSAPDKSGLPSDRFSAERTGGSVSTLTIQRTQQEDSAVYLCASSFHADTQYFGPGTRLTVL.

The chain uses TRBV7-2 and TRBJ2-2; TRBD1 matches 7 bases. Germline lookup yields CDR1 SGHTA and CDR2 FQGNSA. The CDR3 length is 15 residues. Trimming at V came to 4 bases and at J to 6 bases, leaving 8 bases not matched to a gene. This CDR3 is CASSYPKTGPGELFF. The CDR3 nucleotides read TGTGCCAGCAGCTACCCCAAGACAGGGCCCGGGGAGCTGTTTTTT.

This clone was seen once. The chain links TRBV4-2 to TRBJ2-1; 11 bases are shared with TRBD2. Germline CDR1 reads LGHNA; CDR2 reads YNFKEQ. The CDR3 consists of 23 residues. Unmatched junction bases numbered 19, after V lost 0 bases and J lost 0 bases. CDR3 DNA sequence: TGTGCCAGCAGCCAAGATTCTAGCGGGGGGCCTTACATGATACAGAGCTCCTACAATGAGCAGTTCTTC. The encoded protein is CASSQDSSGGPYMIQSSYNEQFF.

V gene TRBV5-4 combines with J gene TRBJ2-7; the D gene is possibly TRBD2 (7 bases). V lost 4 bases to trimming and J lost 2 bases, with 16 bases between them. CDR3 size: 15 residues. Per germline, CDR1 SGHNT and CDR2 YYREEE (reference sequence). The CDR3 loop reads CASSPRGATAYEQYF. The CDR3 DNA sequence: TGTGCCAGCAGCCCTCGGGGGGCGACCGCCTACGAGCAGTACTTC.

This chain links TRBV29-1 with TRBJ2-7; D is perhaps TRBD1 (5 bases). Trimming took off 4 bases at V and 6 bases at J, with 16 bases between the two ends. There are 13 residues in the CDR3. The germline gives CDR1 SQVTM, CDR2 ANQGSEA. CDR3 bases: TGCAGCGTTGGGGGCCACGGCGGCTCCGAGCAGTACTTC. It encodes CSVGGHGGSEQYF.

J is TRBJ1-6 and V is TRBV4-3, with a possible D match to TRBD1 (6 bases). From germline, CDR1 is LGHNA and CDR2 YSLEER. The CDR3 has 14 residues. Deletions cut 4 bases from V and 4 bases from J, with 8 bases between. The CDR3 DNA is TGCGCCAGCAGCCTCGGACAGTATAATTCACCCCTCCACTTT. Translated: CASSLGQYNSPLHF.

The V and J genes are TRBV6-5 and TRBJ2-1, with a tentative D call TRBD2 (6 bases). The V end was cut by 2 bases, the J end by 7 bases, with 6 bases between. Germline assignment: CDR1 MNHEY and CDR2 SVGAGI. CDR3 length: 12 amino acids. CDR3 loop: CASSYAGNEQFF. CDR3 nucleotides: TGTGCCAGCAGTTACGCGGGGAATGAGCAGTTCTTC.

This chain connects TRBV2 to TRBJ1-1; TRBD1 matches 7 bases. Per the germline V gene, CDR1 is SNHLY and CDR2 is FYNNEI. Unmatched junction bases numbered 10, after V lost 6 bases and J lost 6 bases. The CDR3 has 14 residues. CDR3 nucleotide sequence: TGTGCCAGCAGGGAGGACAGGCTGGCCTCTGAAGCTTTCTTT. It codes for CASREDRLASEAFF.

This rearrangement joins TRBV29-1 to TRBJ2-5; tentative D call: TRBD1 (6 bases). V lost 6 bases and J 4 bases, leaving 15 bases between the germline ends. The CDR3 runs 13 residues. The germline gives CDR1 SQVTM, CDR2 ANQGSEA. CDR3 nucleotide sequence: TGCAGCGTCGCCCGCGTACAGGGAGAGACCCAGTACTTC. Its protein is CSVARVQGETQYF.

V is TRBV19 and J is TRBJ1-1, with D unresolved. V was clipped by 6 bases and J by 3 bases, with 17 bases between them. The V gene's germline CDR1 is LNHDA and CDR2 SQIVND (reference sequence). The CDR3 spans 15 residues. The CDR3 loop reads CASSSRGFRHTEAFF. In DNA form, the CDR3 reads TGTGCCAGTAGCTCCCGAGGGTTCCGGCACACTGAAGCTTTCTTT.

The chain has TRBV18 and TRBJ2-6; 7 bases agree with TRBD1. The CDR3 extends over 17 amino acids. V dropped 3 bases and J dropped 4; count of bases not matched to a gene: 9. CDR1 is KGHSH and CDR2 is LQKENI in the germline V gene. The CDR3 reads CASSPGTGAGGANVLTF. The CDR3 nucleotides are TGTGCCAGCTCACCCGGTACAGGGGCTGGCGGGGCCAACGTCCTGACTTTC.

The genes are TRBV28 and TRBJ2-7; TRBD1 agrees at 8 bases. This CDR3 contains 14 residues. Germline CDR1 reads MDHEN; CDR2 reads SYDVKM. J was trimmed by 3 bases and V by 6 bases; bases with no gene match: 7. This chain's CDR3 is CASSPGGWGYEQYF. CDR3 nucleotides: TGTGCCAGCAGCCCAGGGGGCTGGGGCTACGAGCAGTACTTC.